One and the same sample provided the 18 T cell receptor beta chains below, sequenced in a study of CD8+ T cells in alopecia areata. Sequencing relied on a cDNA template that was reverse transcribed from extracted RNA. The table came from immunoSEQ multiplex PCR; TCRdb's copy has only in-frame clones and leaves some out. The sample includes about 200,000 clones, less than 65% of them seen just once. Indicated treatment: oral pan-JAK inhibitor, 5-10 mg twice daily. The sequenced sample was CD4+ T cells sorted from blood, obtained at week 4, from a patient treated with tofacitinib. The receptors stem from a human donor with alopecia areata.

This chain links TRBV11-2 with TRBJ2-7; D ambiguous. V was shortened by 3 bases and J by 6 bases, with 15 bases between the two germline ends. Germline loops: CDR1 SGHAT, CDR2 FQNNGV. The CDR3 is 14 residues long. As DNA, the CDR3 is TGTGCCAGCAGCTTGAGTACGCTCCCCCTCGAGCAGTACTTC. Translation: CASSLSTLPLEQYF.

This clone was found once. The chain is built from TRBV11-2 and TRBJ2-7; tentatively, D is TRBD2 (5 bases). The CDR3 totals 14 residues. CDR1 is SGHAT, CDR2 FQNNGV, per germline. Trimming shortened V by 6 bases and J by 0 bases, and 12 bases separated the two germline ends. CDR3 region: CASRSSFRSYEQYF. In DNA form, the CDR3 reads TGTGCCAGCAGGTCTAGCTTCCGCTCCTACGAGCAGTACTTC.

This sequence joins TRBV5-1 and TRBJ2-3, with 10 bases matching TRBD1. The J segment lost 2 bases and the V segment lost 3 bases, leaving 3 bases of the junction unmatched. The length of the CDR3 is 15 residues. Germline-derived CDR1 and CDR2 are SGHRS and YFSETQ. The CDR3 DNA is TGCGCCAGCAGCTCGGGACAGGGGATCACAGATACGCAGTATTTT. Protein sequence: CASSSGQGITDTQYF.

This clone was counted a single time. This sequence joins TRBV9 and TRBJ1-6, with TRBD1 as a possible D gene (5 bases). Germline V gene data show CDR1 as SGDLS and CDR2 as YYNGEE. CDR3 length: 15 residues. Deletions cut 4 bases from V and 10 bases from J, with 18 bases between. The CDR3 sequence: CASSLSPGPTSPLHF. In DNA, the CDR3 is TGTGCCAGCAGCTTGAGTCCGGGACCCACATCACCCCTCCACTTT.

This clone was counted only a few times. The rearrangement links TRBV29-1 to TRBJ1-1, with TRBD1 matching 9 bases. J lost 8 bases, V lost 5 bases, and 9 bases had no gene match. In germline, CDR1 is SQVTM, CDR2 ANQGSEA. The CDR3 spans 13 residues. As DNA, the CDR3 is TGCAGCGTTTCGCTGGGTGGGACAGGGGAAGCTTTCTTT. Its protein product is CSVSLGGTGEAFF.

This chain connects TRBV29-1 to TRBJ1-4, with D possibly being TRBD1 (6 bases). The CDR3 covers 13 residues. Per germline, CDR1 SQVTM and CDR2 ANQGSEA. V shed 4 bases and J shed 10 bases, with 16 bases lying between them. Here the CDR3 DNA reads TGCAGCGTTGGTGGGGGGCCTTCCGGAAAACTGTTTTTT. As protein: CSVGGGPSGKLFF.

This clone was counted between two and nine times. The sample has other DNA sequences that encode this CDR3 too. The chain carries TRBV5-1 and TRBJ2-7; D is unresolved. The CDR3 runs to 11 residues. CDR1 is SGHRS and CDR2 is YFSETQ in the germline V gene. V was pared by 3 bases and J by 2 bases, with 3 bases between. The CDR3 reads CASSSTYEQYF. The CDR3 DNA is TGCGCCAGCAGCTCAACCTACGAGCAGTACTTC.

V usage is TRBV4-2 and J usage is TRBJ2-4; D call uncertain. Between the trimmed V and J ends, which lost 0 bases and 2 bases, there was a span of 2 bases. From germline, CDR1 is LGHNA and CDR2 YNFKEQ. The CDR3 is 13 residues long. The CDR3 region has the DNA TGTGCCAGCAGCCAAGACCCCAAAAACATTCAGTACTTC. Encoded protein: CASSQDPKNIQYF.

This chain links TRBV4-3 with TRBJ2-3, with D perhaps given as TRBD1 or TRBD2 (5 bases each). The CDR3 runs 17 residues. With 0 bases removed from V and 0 bases from J, the gap between germline ends came to 13 bases. Germline V gives CDR1 LGHNA, CDR2 YSLEER. CDR3 protein: CASSQDQGTRSTDTQYF. CDR3 bases: TGCGCCAGCAGCCAAGATCAGGGAACTAGAAGCACAGATACGCAGTATTTT.

V and J are TRBV7-9 and TRBJ2-1; TRBD2 is a possible D gene (6 bases). The germline V gene has CDR1 SEHNR and CDR2 FQNEAQ (reference sequence). V was cut by 4 bases and J by 9 bases, with 22 bases left in between. This CDR3 contains 16 residues. CDR3 bases: TGTGCCAGCAGCTCCTCCGGGTTGAGCGCCGGGAGTGAGCAGTTCTTC. This translates into CASSSSGLSAGSEQFF.

This clone was seen once. This chain links TRBV25-1 with TRBJ1-6; TRBD1 matches 11 bases. Germline V lookup: CDR1 MGHDK, CDR2 SYGVNS. The CDR3 loop spans 16 amino acids. Trimming cost V 3 bases and J 6 bases; bases outside gene matches: 4. The CDR3 loop reads CASSDPGTGGNSPLHF. In DNA, the CDR3 is TGTGCCAGCAGTGACCCCGGGACAGGGGGTAATTCACCCCTCCACTTT.

This sequence joins TRBV4-2 and TRBJ2-3; weak D call: TRBD2 (6 bases). The CDR3 sequence is 15 residues long. V lost 0 bases, J lost 1 base, and 8 bases lay in between. CDR1 and CDR2 (germline): LGHNA, YNFKEQ. The CDR3 DNA reads as TGTGCCAGCAGCCAAGATCCTAGCGGCACAGATACGCAGTATTTT. Protein product: CASSQDPSGTDTQYF.

This clone was counted a few times. CDR3 amino acids: CASSGIHRSGTEAFF. CDR3 sequence (DNA): TGTGCCAGCAGTGGGATTCATCGGTCGGGCACTGAAGCTTTCTTT. The chain couples TRBV2 to TRBJ1-1; no clear D gene. Germline loops: CDR1 SNHLY, CDR2 FYNNEI. The CDR3 loop spans 15 amino acids. Trimming left V 4 bases short and J 4 bases short, with 16 bases between. Full variable domain (missing parts from reference TRBV2 and TRBJ1-1): EPEVTQTPSHQVTQMGQEVILRCVPISNHLYFYWYRQILGQKVEFLVSFYNNEISEKSEIFDDQFSVERPDGSNFTLKIRSTKLEDSAMYFCASSGIHRSGTEAFFGQGTRLTVV.

This clone has just a few counts. This chain joins TRBV18 and TRBJ2-2; D is perhaps TRBD2 (6 bases). The germline V gene has CDR1 KGHSH and CDR2 LQKENI. The CDR3 has 15 amino acids. Trimming pared 3 bases from V and 5 bases from J, leaving 13 bases between. The CDR3, as DNA: TGTGCCAGCTCACCGGGATTCGGAGGGACCGGGGAGCTGTTTTTT. Translated: CASSPGFGGTGELFF.

V usage is TRBV7-2 and J usage is TRBJ2-3; D remains ambiguous. The CDR3 has 12 amino acids. Trimming shortened V by 5 bases and J by 2 bases, and 5 bases separated the two germline ends. Germline lookup yields CDR1 SGHTA and CDR2 FQGNSA. The CDR3 nucleotides read TGTGCCAGCAGCGGATACACAGATACGCAGTATTTT. Translation gives CASSGYTDTQYF.

The V call is TRBV5-1, the J call TRBJ2-5; unclear D gene. The V and J ends lost 0 bases and 1 base respectively, with 10 bases between them. This CDR3 has 15 residues. Per germline, CDR1 SGHRS and CDR2 YFSETQ. In nucleotides, the CDR3 is TGCGCCAGCAGCTTGGCCGTGGGATTCCAAGAGACCCAGTACTTC. This gives the protein CASSLAVGFQETQYF.

V is TRBV5-6 and J is TRBJ1-2; 7 bases fit TRBD1. The CDR3 covers 15 residues. The germline V gene encodes CDR1 SGHDT and CDR2 YYEEEE. J lost 6 bases, V lost 0 bases, and 8 bases had no gene match. CDR3 DNA sequence: TGTGCCAGCAGCTTGGGCCACAGGGGAGTCGATGGCTACACCTTC. This translates into CASSLGHRGVDGYTF.

This clone came up a few times. This chain connects TRBV30 to TRBJ2-3; 8 nucleotides line up with TRBD1. The germline V gene has CDR1 GTSNPN and CDR2 SVGIG (reference sequence). This CDR3 spans 14 amino acids. V was pared by 1 base and J by 3 bases, with 3 bases of the junction left unmatched. In DNA, the CDR3 is TGTGCCTGGAGTGGAAACAGGGGGACAGATACGCAGTATTTT. Amino acid sequence: CAWSGNRGTDTQYF.